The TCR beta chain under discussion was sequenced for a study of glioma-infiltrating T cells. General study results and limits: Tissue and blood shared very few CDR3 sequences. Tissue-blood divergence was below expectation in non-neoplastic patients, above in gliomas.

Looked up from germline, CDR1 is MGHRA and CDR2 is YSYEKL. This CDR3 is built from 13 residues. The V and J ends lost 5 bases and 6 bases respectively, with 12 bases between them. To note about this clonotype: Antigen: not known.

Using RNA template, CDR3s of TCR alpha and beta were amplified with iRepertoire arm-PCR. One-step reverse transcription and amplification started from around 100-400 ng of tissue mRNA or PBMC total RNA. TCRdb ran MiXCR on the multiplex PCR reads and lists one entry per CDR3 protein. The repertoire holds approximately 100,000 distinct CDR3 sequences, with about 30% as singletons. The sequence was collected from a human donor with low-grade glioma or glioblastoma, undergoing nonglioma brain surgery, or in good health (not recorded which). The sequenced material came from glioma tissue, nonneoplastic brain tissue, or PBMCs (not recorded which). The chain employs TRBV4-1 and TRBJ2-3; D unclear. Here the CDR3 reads CASSENSGDTQYF. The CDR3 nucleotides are TGCGCCAGCAGCGAAAACAGTGGTGATACGCAGTATTTT.